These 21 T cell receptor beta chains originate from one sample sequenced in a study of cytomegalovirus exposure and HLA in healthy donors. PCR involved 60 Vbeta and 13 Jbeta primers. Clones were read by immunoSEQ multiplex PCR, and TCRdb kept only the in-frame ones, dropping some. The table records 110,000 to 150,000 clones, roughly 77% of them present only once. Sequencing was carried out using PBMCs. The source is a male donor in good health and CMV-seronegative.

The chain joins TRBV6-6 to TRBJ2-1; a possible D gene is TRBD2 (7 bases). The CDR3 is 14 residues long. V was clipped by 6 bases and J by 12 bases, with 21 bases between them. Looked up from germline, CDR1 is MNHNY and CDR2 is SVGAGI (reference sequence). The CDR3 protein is CASRGLLGGRGQFF. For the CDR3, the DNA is TGTGCCAGCAGGGGCCTCTTGGGGGGGCGAGGGCAGTTCTTC.

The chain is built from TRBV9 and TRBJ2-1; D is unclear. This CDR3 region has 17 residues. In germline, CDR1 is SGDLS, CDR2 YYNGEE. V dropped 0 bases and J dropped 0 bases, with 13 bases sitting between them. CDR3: CASSVDPSESSYNEQFF. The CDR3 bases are TGTGCCAGCAGCGTAGATCCGTCAGAAAGCTCCTACAATGAGCAGTTCTTC.

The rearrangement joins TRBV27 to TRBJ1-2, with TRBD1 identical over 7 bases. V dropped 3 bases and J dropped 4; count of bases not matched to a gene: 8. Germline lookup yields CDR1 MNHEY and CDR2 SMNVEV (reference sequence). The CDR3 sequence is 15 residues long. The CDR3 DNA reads TGTGCCAGCAGTTTTTATCAGGGGGAAAGCTATGGCTACACCTTC. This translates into CASSFYQGESYGYTF.

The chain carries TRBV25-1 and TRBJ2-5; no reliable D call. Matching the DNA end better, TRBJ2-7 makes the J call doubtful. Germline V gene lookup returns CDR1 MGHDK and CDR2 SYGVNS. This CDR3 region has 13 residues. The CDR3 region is CASTPPDSYEQYF. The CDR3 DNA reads TGTGCCAGCACTCCGCCGGACTCCTACGAGCAGTACTTC.

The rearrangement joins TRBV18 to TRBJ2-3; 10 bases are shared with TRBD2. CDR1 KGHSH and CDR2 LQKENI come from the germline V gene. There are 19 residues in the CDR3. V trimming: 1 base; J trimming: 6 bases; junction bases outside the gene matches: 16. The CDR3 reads CASSPRLTLPASGSDTQYF. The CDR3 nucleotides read TGTGCCAGCTCACCACGTCTCACCCTCCCGGCTAGCGGGAGTGATACGCAGTATTTT. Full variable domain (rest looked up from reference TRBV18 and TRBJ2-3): NAGVMQNPRHLVRRRGQEARLRCSPMKGHSHVYWYRQLPEEGLKFMVYLQKENIIDESGMPKERFSAEFPKEGPSILRIQQVVRGDSAAYFCASSPRLTLPASGSDTQYFGPGTRLTVL.

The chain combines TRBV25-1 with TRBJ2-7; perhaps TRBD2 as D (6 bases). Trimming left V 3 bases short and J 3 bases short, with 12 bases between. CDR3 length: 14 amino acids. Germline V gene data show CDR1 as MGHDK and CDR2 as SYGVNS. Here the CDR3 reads CASSDSGFDYEQYF. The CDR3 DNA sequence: TGTGCCAGCAGTGACAGCGGGTTTGACTACGAGCAGTACTTC.

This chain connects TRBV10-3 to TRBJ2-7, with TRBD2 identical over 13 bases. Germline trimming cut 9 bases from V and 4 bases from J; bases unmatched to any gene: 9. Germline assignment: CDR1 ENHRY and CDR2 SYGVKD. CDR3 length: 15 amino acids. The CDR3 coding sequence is TGTGCCATTAGAGGACTAGCGGGGGACGGATACGAGCAGTACTTC. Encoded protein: CAIRGLAGDGYEQYF.

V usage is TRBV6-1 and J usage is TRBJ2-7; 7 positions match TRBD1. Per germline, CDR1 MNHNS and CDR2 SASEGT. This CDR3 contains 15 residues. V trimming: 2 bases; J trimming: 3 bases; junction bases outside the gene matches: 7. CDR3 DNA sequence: TGTGCCAGCAGTGAACGGGACAGCTCATTCTACGAGCAGTACTTC. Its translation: CASSERDSSFYEQYF.

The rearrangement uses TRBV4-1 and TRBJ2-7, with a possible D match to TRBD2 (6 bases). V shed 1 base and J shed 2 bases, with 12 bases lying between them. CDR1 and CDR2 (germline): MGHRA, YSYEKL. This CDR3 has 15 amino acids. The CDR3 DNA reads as TGCGCCAGCAGCCAAGTCGGACTACCAACCTACGAGCAGTACTTC. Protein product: CASSQVGLPTYEQYF.

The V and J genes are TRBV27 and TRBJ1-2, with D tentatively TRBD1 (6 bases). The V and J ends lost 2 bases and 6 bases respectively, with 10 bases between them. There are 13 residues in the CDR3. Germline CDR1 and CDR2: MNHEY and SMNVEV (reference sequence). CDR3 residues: CASSLDRLDGYTF. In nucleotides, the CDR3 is TGTGCCAGCAGTTTAGACAGGCTGGATGGCTACACCTTC.

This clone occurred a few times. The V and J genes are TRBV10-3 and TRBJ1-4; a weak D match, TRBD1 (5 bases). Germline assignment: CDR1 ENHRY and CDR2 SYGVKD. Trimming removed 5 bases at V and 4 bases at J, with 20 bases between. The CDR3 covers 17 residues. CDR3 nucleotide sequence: TGTGCCATCAGTCCCCGGGGGACCCGGGGGAATAATGAAAAACTGTTTTTT. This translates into CAISPRGTRGNNEKLFF.

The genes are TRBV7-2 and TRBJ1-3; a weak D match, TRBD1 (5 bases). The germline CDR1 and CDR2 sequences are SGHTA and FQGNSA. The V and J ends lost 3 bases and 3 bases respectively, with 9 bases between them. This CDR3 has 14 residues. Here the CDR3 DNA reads TGTGCCAGCAGCTTGTCCGGGGGTGGAAACACCATATATTTT. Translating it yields CASSLSGGGNTIYF.

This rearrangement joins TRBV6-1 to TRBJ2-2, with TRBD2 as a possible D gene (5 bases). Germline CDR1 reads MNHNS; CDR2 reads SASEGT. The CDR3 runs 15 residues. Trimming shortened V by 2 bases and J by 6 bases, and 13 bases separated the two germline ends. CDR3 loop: CASSEWMDSPGELFF. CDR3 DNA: TGTGCCAGCAGTGAATGGATGGACTCACCCGGGGAGCTGTTTTTT.

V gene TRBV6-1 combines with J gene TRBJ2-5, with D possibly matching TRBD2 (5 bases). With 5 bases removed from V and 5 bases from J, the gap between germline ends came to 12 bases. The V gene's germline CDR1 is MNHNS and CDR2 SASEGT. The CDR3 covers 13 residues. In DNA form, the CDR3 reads TGTGCCAGCAGTCGGGAACTTGGGGAGACCCAGTACTTC. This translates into CASSRELGETQYF.

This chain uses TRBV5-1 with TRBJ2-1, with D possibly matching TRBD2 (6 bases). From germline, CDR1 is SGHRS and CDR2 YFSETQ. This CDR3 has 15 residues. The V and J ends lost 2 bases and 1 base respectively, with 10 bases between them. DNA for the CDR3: TGCGCCAGCAGCTTTAGCGGAGGTTCCTACAATGAGCAGTTCTTC. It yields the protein CASSFSGGSYNEQFF.

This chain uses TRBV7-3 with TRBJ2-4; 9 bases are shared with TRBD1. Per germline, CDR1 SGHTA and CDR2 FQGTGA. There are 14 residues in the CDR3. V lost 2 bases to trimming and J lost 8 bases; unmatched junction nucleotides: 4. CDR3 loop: CASSLGTGFDIQYF. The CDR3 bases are TGTGCCAGCAGCTTAGGGACAGGGTTTGACATTCAGTACTTC.

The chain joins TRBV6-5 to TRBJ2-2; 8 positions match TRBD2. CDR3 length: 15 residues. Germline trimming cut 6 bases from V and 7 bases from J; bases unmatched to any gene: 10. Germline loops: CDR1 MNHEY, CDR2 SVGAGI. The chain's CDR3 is CASRGTSGGGGELFF. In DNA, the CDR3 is TGTGCCAGCAGGGGTACTAGCGGCGGGGGCGGGGAGCTGTTTTTT.

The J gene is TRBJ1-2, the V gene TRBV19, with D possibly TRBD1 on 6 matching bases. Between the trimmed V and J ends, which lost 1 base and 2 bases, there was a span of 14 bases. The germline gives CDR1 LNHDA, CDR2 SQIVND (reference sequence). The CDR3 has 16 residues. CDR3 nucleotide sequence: TGTGCCAGTAGTATAGTGCCCGGACAGACAAACTATGGCTACACCTTC. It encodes CASSIVPGQTNYGYTF.

The CDR3 nucleotides are TGCGCCAGCAGCACTACAGGGAACTATGGCTACACCTTC. Protein: CASSTTGNYGYTF. J is TRBJ1-2 and V is TRBV10-2; D is possibly TRBD1 (6 bases). From germline, CDR1 is WSHSY and CDR2 SAAADI. The CDR3 loop spans 13 amino acids. V was shortened by 6 bases and J by 2 bases, with 10 bases between the two germline ends.

CDR3 in amino acids: CASSYISGGGETQYF. CDR3 bases: TGTGCCAGCAGTTACATCAGCGGGGGGGGCGAGACCCAGTACTTC. The V call is TRBV6-5, the J call TRBJ2-5, with TRBD2 matching 10 bases. This CDR3 has 15 residues. The germline V gene encodes CDR1 MNHEY and CDR2 SVGAGI. The V segment lost 2 bases and the J segment 5 bases; nucleotides outside the gene matches: 5.

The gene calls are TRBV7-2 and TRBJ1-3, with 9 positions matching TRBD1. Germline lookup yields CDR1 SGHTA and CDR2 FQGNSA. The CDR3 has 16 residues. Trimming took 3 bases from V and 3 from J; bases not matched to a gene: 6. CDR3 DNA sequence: TGTGCCAGCAGCTTCCTACAGGGGGCCGTTGGAAACACCATATATTTT. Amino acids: CASSFLQGAVGNTIYF. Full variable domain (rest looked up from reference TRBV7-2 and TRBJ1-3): GAGVSQSPSNKVTEKGKDVELRCDPISGHTALYWYRQSLGQGLEFLIYFQGNSAPDKSGLPSDRFSAERTGGSVSTLTIQRTQQEDSAVYLCASSFLQGAVGNTIYFGEGSWLTVV.